A selection of T cell receptor beta chains follows, all from one sample in a study of cytomegalovirus exposure and HLA in healthy donors. Some clones are missing from TCRdb's copy, which holds only in-frame ones; the method was immunoSEQ multiplex PCR. The sample includes approximately 130,000 clones, about 9.2% seen only once; the top ten take roughly 6.4%. The sequencing sample was made of PBMCs. The origin of the receptors is a woman in her 40s in good health and CMV-seropositive. Both conserved end residues are part of each CDR3. The D gene is left open where the match is weak. Where a row states a size, it is once, few, many or the class of an expanded clone; other rows omit it.

>.|TRBV4-1|.|TRBJ1-5
TGCGCCAGCAGCCAAGATAGAGGGGGTAGCAATCAGCCCCAGCATTTT
CASSQDRGGSNQPQHF
>few|TRBV9|.|TRBJ1-1
TGTGCCAGCAGCCCTCAGGGCACTGAAGCTTTCTTT
CASSPQGTEAFF
>.|TRBV15|TRBD2|TRBJ2-5
TGTGCCACTAGCAGCGGGGCGGGGGTAGACCAAGAGACCCAGTACTTC
CATSSGAGVDQETQYF
>.|TRBV27|TRBD2|TRBJ2-3
TGTGCCAGCAGTTTTAGCGGGGGGGCACGGTTATCAGATACGCAGTATTTT
CASSFSGGARLSDTQYF
>once|TRBV4-1|.|TRBJ2-3
TGCGCCAGCAGCCAAGGCGACTCCAGCACAGATACGCAGTATTTT
CASSQGDSSTDTQYF
>.|TRBV27|.|TRBJ2-1
TGTGCCAGCAGTCACAGGGACGATAATGAGCAGTTCTTC
CASSHRDDNEQFF
>.|TRBV7-2|.|TRBJ1-6
TGTGCCAGCAGCTTAGGAGCAGGGGTAGATTCACCCCTCCACTTT
CASSLGAGVDSPLHF
>few|TRBV5-4|TRBD1|TRBJ2-2
TGTGCCAGCAGCCGGGGGGACAGGGGAAGCACCGGGGAGCTGTTTTTT
CASSRGDRGSTGELFF
>.|TRBV5-8|.|TRBJ1-6
TGTGCCAGCAGCTTGGTAGACAGTTCGTTCCTGGGGTATAATTCACCCCTCCACTTT
CASSLVDSSFLGYNSPLHF
>.|TRBV18|TRBD1|TRBJ1-1
TGTGCCAGCGACCATGGACAGGTCGGGAACACTGAAGCTTTCTTT
CASDHGQVGNTEAFF
>few|TRBV11-2|.|TRBJ1-6
TGTGCCAGCAGCCCGGGAGGGGGGGGTTCACCCCTCCACTTT
CASSPGGGGSPLHF
>.|TRBV7-2|.|TRBJ2-7
TGTGCCAGCTCTACCTTTGAGGGCGAGCAGTACTTC
CASSTFEGEQYF
>few|TRBV20-1|.|TRBJ2-5
TGCAGTGCTCAAAGGGGGGAGACCCAGTACTTC
CSAQRGETQYF
>few|TRBV6-6|.|TRBJ1-5
TGTGCCAGCAGAAGACCGGGGAATAGCAATCAGCCCCAGCATTTT
CASRRPGNSNQPQHF
>few|TRBV6-5|TRBD1|TRBJ2-1
TGTGCCAGCAGTTACACGCCCCGGACAGGGAAGCAGTTCTTC
CASSYTPRTGKQFF
>few|TRBV6-1|TRBD2|TRBJ2-7
TGTGCCAGCAGTACCGGGACTAGCGGTTACGAGCAGTACTTC
CASSTGTSGYEQYF
>few|TRBV5-4|TRBD2|TRBJ2-5
TGTGCCAGCAGCTTAAGTAGCGGGGGGGCAGAGACCCAGTACTTC
CASSLSSGGAETQYF
>.|TRBV29-1|TRBD2|TRBJ2-1
TGCAGCGTTGATACTAGCGGGGGCGCCTCGGGTGAGCAGTTCTTC
CSVDTSGGASGEQFF
>.|TRBV4-1|TRBD2|TRBJ2-5
TGCGCCAGCAGCCAAGACGTAACAGCGGGGAAAAACCAAGAGACCCAGTACTTC
CASSQDVTAGKNQETQYF
>few|TRBV5-1|.|TRBJ2-5
TGCGCCAGCAGCTTGACCCTAGCGAGGGAGACCCAGTACTTC
CASSLTLARETQYF
>.|TRBV7-9|.|TRBJ1-4
TGTGCCAGCAGCGATCCGGTCGGGGGGACGTTAAATGAAAAACTGTTTTTT
CASSDPVGGTLNEKLFF
>few|TRBV6-1|.|TRBJ2-7
TGTGCCAGCACGGGACAAAGTCGCTACGAGCAGTACTTC
CASTGQSRYEQYF
>.|TRBV11-1|.|TRBJ2-3
TGTGCCAGCAGCTCCACGGGCCCCCGGGAGACGCAGTATTTT
CASSSTGPRETQYF
>few|TRBV14|.|TRBJ2-1
TGTGCCAGCAGCCTAAGAGCAGGGTCCGGTTACAATGAGCAGTTCTTC
CASSLRAGSGYNEQFF
>.|TRBV7-8|.|TRBJ1-5
TGTGCCAGCAGCCCTGCGAGCAATCAGCCCCAGCATTTT
CASSPASNQPQHF
>few|TRBV7-6|TRBD1|TRBJ1-2
TGTGCCAGCAGCCCATCCCCAGGGGGAGGAGGGGGCTACACCTTC
CASSPSPGGGGGYTF
>.|TRBV11-2|.|TRBJ2-1
TGTGCCAGCAGCCCCCCCTGGGGCGGATACAATGAGCAGTTCTTC
CASSPPWGGYNEQFF
>few|TRBV19|.|TRBJ1-2
TGTGCCAGTAGCCTCAACCTTCAGGGGCCTAACTATGGCTACACCTTC
CASSLNLQGPNYGYTF
>.|TRBV5-1|TRBD1|TRBJ1-6
TGCGCCAGCAGCATCGGGACAGGGGAAAATTCACCCCTCCACTTT
CASSIGTGENSPLHF
>.|TRBV6-1|TRBD2|TRBJ2-5
TGTGCCAGCAGTGAAGCGGGACTAGCTGAAGAGACCCAGTACTTC
CASSEAGLAEETQYF
>few|TRBV2|.|TRBJ1-6
TGTGCCAGCAGTGGCGAAGGGAGCTCCTATAATTCACCCCTCCACTTT
CASSGEGSSYNSPLHF
>.|TRBV7-9|TRBD1|TRBJ2-5
TGTGCCAGCAGCTTAGAACAGGGGGACTTGGAGACCCAGTACTTC
CASSLEQGDLETQYF
>few|TRBV5-1|TRBD1|TRBJ1-1
TGCGCCAGCAGCTTCGGGACAGAAACTGAAGCTTTCTTT
CASSFGTETEAFF
>few|TRBV6-5|.|TRBJ2-5
TGTGCCAGCAGTAGAGGAGGGGAGGAGACCCAGTACTTC
CASSRGGEETQYF
>few|TRBV25-1|TRBD1|TRBJ1-6
TGTGCCAGCAGTGAAAGCAGGGGGCTTAATTCACCCCTCCACTTT
CASSESRGLNSPLHF
>.|TRBV21-1|.|TRBJ1-2
TGTGCCAGCAGCTTAGGACAGCTCTATGGCTACACCTTC
CASSLGQLYGYTF
>.|TRBV7-2|TRBD2|TRBJ2-1
TGTGCCAGCAGCTTGGTAGCGGGGGGTCCTTCCTACAATGAGCAGTTCTTC
CASSLVAGGPSYNEQFF
>.|TRBV2|.|TRBJ1-1
TGTGCCAGCAGTCGGTTTGGGGGGTCCACTGAAGCTTTCTTT
CASSRFGGSTEAFF
>few|TRBV7-9|TRBD1|TRBJ1-1
TGTGCCAGCAGCTACGGACAGGAGAAACCTGAAGCTTTCTTT
CASSYGQEKPEAFF
>.|TRBV5-1|TRBD1|TRBJ1-4
TGCGCCAGCAGCTTCAGAGACAGGGGGCGGGATGAAAAACTGTTTTTT
CASSFRDRGRDEKLFF
>few|TRBV7-2|TRBD1|TRBJ1-2
TGTGCCAGCAGCTCCAAATTACAGGGGAGTGGCTACACCTTC
CASSSKLQGSGYTF
>.|TRBV7-3|.|TRBJ2-5
TGTGCCAGCAGCTCCCAGGCCGAAGAGACCCAGTACTTC
CASSSQAEETQYF
>.|TRBV5-8|.|TRBJ1-1
TGTGCCAGCAGCCTTTTAATCCGTAGTATGGCTGAAGCTTTCTTT
CASSLLIRSMAEAFF
>.|TRBV29-1|TRBD1|TRBJ2-5
TGCAGCACCCGGACAGGGGAAGAGACCCAGTACTTC
CSTRTGEETQYF
>.|TRBV7-8|.|TRBJ1-1
TGTGCCAGCAGCTTACCGGGTCAATTGAACACTGAAGCTTTCTTT
CASSLPGQLNTEAFF
>once|TRBV5-1|TRBD1|TRBJ2-7
TGCGCCAGCAGCTCGGGACAGCACTACGAGCAGTACTTC
CASSSGQHYEQYF
>few|TRBV2|.|TRBJ2-2
TGTGCCAGCAGTGATATTCAGTACACCGGGGAGCTGTTTTTT
CASSDIQYTGELFF
>.|TRBV7-2|TRBD1|TRBJ1-2
TGTGCCAGCAGCTTAGCGCTTGGACAGGCCCTTGGAGGCTACACCTTC
CASSLALGQALGGYTF
>few|TRBV5-1|TRBD1|TRBJ2-7
TGCGCCAGCAGCTTGGGACAGGGTGGGTACGAGCAGTACTTC
CASSLGQGGYEQYF
>few|TRBV23-1|TRBD1|TRBJ1-5
TGCGCCAGCAGTCCTACAGGGGGGGATAGCAATCAGCCCCAGCATTTT
CASSPTGGDSNQPQHF
>.|TRBV6-1|TRBD2|TRBJ2-2
TGTGCCAGCAGTGACCAGCGGGGGGTAACCGGGGAGCTGTTTTTT
CASSDQRGVTGELFF